Listed here are 26 T cell receptor beta chains from one sample, sequenced in a study of type 1 regulatory T cells. TCRdb recomputed calls from the reads with MiXCR, one row per CDR3 protein. The sample yields about 5,800 distinct CDR3 sequences, 27% seen once. Their cognate antigens are unknown. Sequencing was done on a sample of cultured T cells, either the whole culture or a sorted T cell fraction (not recorded which). The sample's subset: Tr1-enriched cell product generated in vitro against host alloantigens. The receptors derive from a human donor in good health.

This clonotype is labeled medium-sized. The chain recombines TRBV6-2 or TRBV6-3 with TRBJ2-1, with D maybe TRBD2 (5 bases). Germline lookup yields CDR1 MNHEY and CDR2 SVGEGT. This CDR3 spans 15 amino acids. Trimming pared 4 bases from V and 8 bases from J, leaving 18 bases between. The CDR3 protein is CASSSGLAVRDEQFF. CDR3 nucleotide sequence: TGTGCCAGCAGTTCCGGGCTAGCCGTTAGGGATGAGCAGTTCTTC.

This clonotype is medium-sized in the sample. The chain recombines TRBV7-2 with TRBJ2-7; no clear D. Trimming stripped 10 bases from V and 1 base from J, with 8 bases between. This CDR3 has 11 residues. The germline CDR1 and CDR2 sequences are SGHTA and FQGNSA. The CDR3 loop is CATAQSYEQYF. CDR3 DNA: TGTGCCACCGCACAATCCTACGAGCAGTACTTC.

This clonotype is deemed medium-sized (0.01 to 0.1%). The V and J genes are TRBV5-1 and TRBJ2-2; no definite D call. V was trimmed by 0 bases and J by 2 bases, leaving 5 bases between them. CDR3 length equals 14 residues. Germline V gene lookup returns CDR1 SGHRS and CDR2 YFSETQ. CDR3 region: CASSLGGNTGELFF. The DNA for the CDR3 is TGCGCCAGCAGCTTGGGGGGAAACACCGGGGAGCTGTTTTTT. Complete variable domain (other parts from reference TRBV5-1 and TRBJ2-2): KAGVTQTPRYLIKTRGQQVTLSCSPISGHRSVSWYQQTPGQGLQFLFEYFSETQRNKGNFPGRFSGRQFSNSRSEMNVSTLELGDSALYLCASSLGGNTGELFFGEGSRLTVL.

The chain joins TRBV28 to TRBJ2-7; TRBD2 matches 8 bases. V dropped 6 bases and J dropped 2; count of bases not matched to a gene: 9. From germline, CDR1 is MDHEN and CDR2 SYDVKM. CDR3 length: 15 residues. CDR3 bases: TGTGCCAGCAGCGAAAGCGGGAGCGCCGCCTACGAGCAGTACTTC. This codes for CASSESGSAAYEQYF.

This clonotype is medium-sized in the sample. The chain is built from TRBV9 and TRBJ2-1; D could derive from TRBD1 or TRBD2 (6 bases each). V shed 1 base and J shed 5 bases, with 7 bases lying between them. The CDR3 has 13 amino acids. Germline V lookup: CDR1 SGDLS, CDR2 YYNGEE. The CDR3 DNA follows: TGTGCCAGCAGCGTAAGGGGGGACAATGAGCAGTTCTTC. Translated: CASSVRGDNEQFF.

This clonotype is medium-sized by share. The chain carries TRBV12-3 or TRBV12-4 and TRBJ2-1; a possible D gene is TRBD2 (6 bases). Trimming pared 5 bases from V and 12 bases from J, leaving 20 bases between. CDR3 length equals 14 residues. This chain's CDR3 is CASSTSGSVSGQFF. CDR3 sequence (DNA): TGTGCCAGCAGTACCAGCGGGTCTGTGAGTGGGCAGTTCTTC.

By share, this clonotype counts as medium-sized. The rearrangement links TRBV7-2 to TRBJ1-5, with D uncertain. The CDR3 covers 13 residues. Germline V gene lookup returns CDR1 SGHTA and CDR2 FQGNSA. The V end was cut by 3 bases, the J end by 3 bases, with 6 bases between. In DNA, the CDR3 is TGTGCCAGCAGCTTCCGGAACAATCAGCCCCAGCATTTT. Translated: CASSFRNNQPQHF.

The rearrangement joins TRBV30 to TRBJ2-1; the D is unclear. Germline CDR1 reads GTSNPN; CDR2 reads SVGIG (reference sequence). V lost 7 bases and J 11 bases, leaving 15 bases between the germline ends. The CDR3 has 11 residues. CDR3 in DNA: TGTGCCTCCCTGAGTAGTCGACAGCAGTTCTTC. Translating gives CASLSSRQQFF.

This clonotype is termed medium-sized. The J gene is TRBJ2-2, the V gene TRBV3-1; D may be TRBD1 (6 bases). V was trimmed by 0 bases and J by 3 bases, leaving 11 bases between them. Germline V gene lookup returns CDR1 LGHDT and CDR2 YNNKEL (reference sequence). The CDR3 covers 16 residues. The CDR3 DNA follows: TGTGCCAGCAGCCAAGAGGGGCAGGGGTACACCGGGGAGCTGTTTTTT. Amino acid sequence: CASSQEGQGYTGELFF. Full variable domain (remainder filled in from reference TRBV3-1 and TRBJ2-2): DTAVSQTPKYLVTQMGNDKSIKCEQNLGHDTMYWYKQDSKKFLKIMFSYNNKELIINETVPNRFSPKSPDKAHLNLHINSLELGDSAVYFCASSQEGQGYTGELFFGEGSRLTVL.

In its sample, this clonotype is medium-sized. The rearrangement links TRBV12-3 or TRBV12-4 to TRBJ2-5; D unclear. V lost 2 bases to trimming and J lost 5 bases, with 6 bases between them. The CDR3 loop spans 12 amino acids. The CDR3 here is CASSLMRETQYF. CDR3 nucleotides: TGTGCCAGCAGTTTAATGCGGGAGACCCAGTACTTC.

The chain joins TRBV5-1 to TRBJ2-7; the D gene could be TRBD1 or TRBD2 (5 bases each). Per the germline V gene, CDR1 is SGHRS and CDR2 is YFSETQ. V was cut by 4 bases and J by 1 base, with 12 bases left in between. There are 14 residues in the CDR3. The CDR3 region is CASSPRGTSYEQYF. CDR3 DNA sequence: TGCGCCAGCAGCCCCCGGGGCACTTCCTACGAGCAGTACTTC.

By frequency in the sample, this clonotype is medium-sized (0.01 to 0.1%). This rearrangement joins TRBV10-2 to TRBJ2-1; D ambiguous. Trimming removed 2 bases at V and 8 bases at J, with 7 bases between. The CDR3 sequence is 12 residues long. Germline loops: CDR1 WSHSY, CDR2 SAAADI. The CDR3 here is CASSEIFYEQFF. CDR3 coding DNA: TGCGCCAGCAGTGAGATCTTCTATGAGCAGTTCTTC.

This clonotype was seen repeatedly, ten times or more. This chain uses TRBV10-3 with TRBJ2-1; 15 bases agree with TRBD2. Germline V gene sequence: CDR1 ENHRY, CDR2 SYGVKD. The CDR3 is made up of 17 amino acids. V dropped 6 bases and J dropped 9; count of bases not matched to a gene: 12. CDR3 DNA: TGTGCCATCAGCGCCGGGACTAGCGGGAGGCCCTATGCTGAGCAGTTCTTC. Amino acid sequence: CAISAGTSGRPYAEQFF.

By sample fraction, this clonotype is medium-sized. The J gene is TRBJ2-5, the V gene TRBV20-1, with a weak D call TRBD2 (6 bases). CDR1 DFQATT and CDR2 SNEGSKA come from the germline V gene (reference sequence). The CDR3 is 12 residues long. DNA for the CDR3: TGCAGCCCCTTGGGAGCGGGAGAGACCCAGTACTTC. As protein: CSPLGAGETQYF.

This clonotype ranks as medium-sized (0.01 to 0.1%). The chain has TRBV28 and TRBJ1-6; no definite D call. CDR1 is MDHEN, CDR2 SYDVKM, per germline. Trimming took off 7 bases at V and 8 bases at J, with 12 bases between the two ends. CDR3 size: 13 residues. The CDR3 protein is CASTDSPYSPLHF. CDR3 coding DNA: TGTGCCAGCACCGATTCTCCTTATTCACCCCTCCACTTT.

The chain has TRBV20-1 and TRBJ2-1, with D possibly matching TRBD2 (6 bases). CDR3 size: 16 residues. The V gene lost 6 bases and the J gene lost 0 bases, with 18 bases spanning the gap. Looked up from germline, CDR1 is DFQATT and CDR2 is SNEGSKA (reference sequence). The CDR3, as DNA: TGCAGTGCCGAGACCGGGGCTAGCGTCTCCTACAATGAGCAGTTCTTC. Its translation: CSAETGASVSYNEQFF.

As regards this clonotype: Since a much larger clone is just one base distant, this may be a read error. The chain employs TRBV19 and TRBJ2-2; D is perhaps TRBD1 (6 bases). V was clipped by 6 bases and J by 5 bases, with 13 bases between them. The germline V gene encodes CDR1 LNHDA and CDR2 SQIVND (reference sequence). This CDR3 comprises 14 residues. CDR3 DNA: TGTGCCAGTAGGATGGACAGCACTACCGGGGAGCTGTTTTTT. Translated: CASRMDSTTGELFF.

By its share, this clonotype is large. The V and J genes are TRBV20-1 and TRBJ1-5; 7 bases align to TRBD1. CDR1 and CDR2 (germline): DFQATT, SNEGSKA (reference sequence). This CDR3 contains 14 residues. V lost 4 bases, J lost 4 bases, and 7 bases stayed unmatched. The CDR3 DNA follows: TGCAGTGCTAACAGGGGCCAACTGAATCAGCCCCAGCATTTT. Its protein is CSANRGQLNQPQHF.

This clonotype came up a few times. A read error is possible here, since a much larger clone lies one base away. The V call is TRBV9, the J call TRBJ2-1; 7 bases fit TRBD2. Germline CDR1 is SGDLS and CDR2 is YYNGEE. The CDR3 covers 14 residues. The CDR3, as DNA: TGTGCCAGCAGCGTAGTGGCGGGAGTCGGTGAGCAGCTCTTC. Its protein product is CASSVVAGVGEQLF. Looking up the rest from reference TRBV9 and TRBJ2-1 gives the full variable domain: DSGVTQTPKHLITATGQRVTLRCSPRSGDLSVYWYQQSLDQGLQFLIQYYNGEERAKGNILERFSAQQFPDLHSELNLSSLELGDSALYFCASSVVAGVGEQLFGPGTRLTVL.

By sample share, this clonotype is medium-sized (0.01 to 0.1%). V gene TRBV5-4 combines with J gene TRBJ2-2; 9 bases align to TRBD2. Germline CDR1 and CDR2: SGHNT and YYREEE (reference sequence). This CDR3 comprises 15 residues. Trimming removed 0 bases from V and 3 bases from J; junction bases left unmatched: 0. The CDR3 region has the DNA TGTGCCAGCAGCTTGGGACTAGCGGACACCGGGGAGCTGTTTTTT. Protein product: CASSLGLADTGELFF. Based on the CDR3 plus reference TRBV5-4 and TRBJ2-2, the full variable domain is ETGVTQSPTHLIKTRGQQVTLRCSSQSGHNTVSWYQQALGQGPQFIFQYYREEENGRGNFPPRFSGLQFPNYSSELNVNALELDDSALYLCASSLGLADTGELFFGEGSRLTVL.

This clonotype rates as medium-sized. This chain links TRBV29-1 with TRBJ1-1; tentatively, D is TRBD1 (5 bases). Looked up from germline, CDR1 is SQVTM and CDR2 is ANQGSEA. The CDR3 extends over 18 amino acids. Trimming shortened V by 7 bases and J by 0 bases, and 27 bases separated the two germline ends. The CDR3 nucleotides are TGCAGCGGGTCTGGTGCGGAGGACATGGCCATTATGAACACTGAAGCTTTCTTT. It yields the protein CSGSGAEDMAIMNTEAFF.

By sample share, this clonotype is large. V is TRBV12-3 or TRBV12-4 and J is TRBJ2-1, with TRBD2 matching over 10 bases. Trimming at V came to 5 bases and at J to 0 bases, leaving 7 bases not matched to a gene. The CDR3 covers 17 residues. The CDR3 DNA follows: TGTGCCAGCAGTAACCAGGGACTAGCGTACTCCTACAATGAGCAGTTCTTC. Encoded protein: CASSNQGLAYSYNEQFF.

This clonotype is deemed medium-sized. Relative to the germline gene, one junction end is altered; a read error may explain this. V usage is TRBV28 and J usage is TRBJ2-1, with 10 bases fitting TRBD2. The CDR3 runs 12 residues. Germline lookup yields CDR1 MDHEN and CDR2 SYDVKM. The DNA for the CDR3 is TGTGCCAGCAGTTCGCCCGGACTAGCGGTACTATTC. Encoded protein: CASSSPGLAVLF.

This clonotype is deemed medium-sized (0.01 to 0.1%). The chain couples TRBV5-1 to TRBJ2-5; 12 nucleotides match TRBD2. In germline, CDR1 is SGHRS, CDR2 YFSETQ. This CDR3 is 14 amino acids long. With V trimmed by 5 bases and J by 4 bases, 3 bases remained unmatched. The CDR3 DNA reads as TGCGCCAGCAGACAGGGACTAGCGGGAGAGACCCAGTACTTC. Its translation: CASRQGLAGETQYF.

CDR3 bases: TGTGCCAGCAGTTACTCGCAGGTTACCGGGGAGCTGTTTTTT. This gives the protein CASSYSQVTGELFF. The chain couples TRBV6-5 to TRBJ2-2; D not resolved. Germline-derived CDR1 and CDR2 are MNHEY and SVGAGI. The V end lost 0 bases, the J end lost 5 bases, and 7 bases lay between the germline ends. The CDR3 totals 14 residues.

Comment on this clonotype: A read error may explain this, as a much larger clone is one base away. The chain uses TRBV2 and TRBJ2-2; possibly TRBD1 for D (6 bases). Between the trimmed V and J ends, which lost 3 bases and 2 bases, there was a span of 10 bases. The germline V gene has CDR1 SNHLY and CDR2 FYNNEI. This CDR3 region has 15 residues. In nucleotides, the CDR3 is TGTGCCAGCAGTGACTGGGGGACAAACACCGGGGAGCTGTTTTTT. It codes for CASSDWGTNTGELFF.